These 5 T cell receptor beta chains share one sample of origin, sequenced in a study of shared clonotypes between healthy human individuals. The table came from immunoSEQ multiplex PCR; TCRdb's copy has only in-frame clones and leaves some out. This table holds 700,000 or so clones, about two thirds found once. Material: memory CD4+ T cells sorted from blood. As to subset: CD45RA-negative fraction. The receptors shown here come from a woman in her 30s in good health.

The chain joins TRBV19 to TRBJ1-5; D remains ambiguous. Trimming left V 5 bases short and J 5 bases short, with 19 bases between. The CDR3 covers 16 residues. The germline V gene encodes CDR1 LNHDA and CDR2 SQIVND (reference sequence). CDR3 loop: CASSFLGHYGDQPQHF. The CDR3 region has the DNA TGTGCCAGTAGTTTTTTAGGGCATTACGGGGATCAGCCCCAGCATTTT.

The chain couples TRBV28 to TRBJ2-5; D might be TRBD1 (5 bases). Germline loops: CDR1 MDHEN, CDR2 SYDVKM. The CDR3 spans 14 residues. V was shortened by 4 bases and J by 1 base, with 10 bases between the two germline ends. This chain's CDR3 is CASSWQGIQETQYF. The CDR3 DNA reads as TGTGCCAGCAGTTGGCAGGGAATCCAAGAGACCCAGTACTTC.

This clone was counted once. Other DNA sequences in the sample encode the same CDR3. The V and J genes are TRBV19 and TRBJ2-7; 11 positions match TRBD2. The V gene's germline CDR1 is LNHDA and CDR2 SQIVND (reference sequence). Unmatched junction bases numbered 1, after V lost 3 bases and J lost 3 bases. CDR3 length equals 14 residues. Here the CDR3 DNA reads TGTGCCAGTAGTATTCTAGCGGGAGGCTACGAGCAGTACTTC. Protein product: CASSILAGGYEQYF.

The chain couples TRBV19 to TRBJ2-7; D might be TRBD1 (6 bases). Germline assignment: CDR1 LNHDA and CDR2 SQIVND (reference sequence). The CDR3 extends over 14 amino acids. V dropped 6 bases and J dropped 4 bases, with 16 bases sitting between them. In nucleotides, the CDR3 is TGTGCCAGTAGCGATGACAGGTGGGATTACGAGCAGTACTTC. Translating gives CASSDDRWDYEQYF. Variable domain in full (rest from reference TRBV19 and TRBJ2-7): DGGITQSPKYLFRKEGQNVTLSCEQNLNHDAMYWYRQDPGQGLRLIYYSQIVNDFQKGDIAEGYSVSREKKESFPLTVTSAQKNPTAFYLCASSDDRWDYEQYFGPGTRLTVT.

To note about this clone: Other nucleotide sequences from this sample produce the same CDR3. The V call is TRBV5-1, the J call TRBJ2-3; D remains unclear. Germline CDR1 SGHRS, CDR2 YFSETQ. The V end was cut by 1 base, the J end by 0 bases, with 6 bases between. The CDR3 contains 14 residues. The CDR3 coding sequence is TGCGCCAGCAGCTTGCAAGCTAGCACAGATACGCAGTATTTT. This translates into CASSLQASTDTQYF.